What follows are 6 T cell receptor beta chains derived from one specimen sequenced in a study of blood T cells in healthy people across ages. Combining a sample-barcoded 5' primer with a J-beta primer mix, a second PCR ran for about 7 to 11 cycles. TCRdb fed the 5' RACE reads into MiXCR, producing one record per CDR3 protein. Found here are more than 650,000 distinct CDR3 sequences, around 25% of them singletons; the top ten hold 3%. These data were also filed under a second study, of T cells of mothers and their children.

Sequenced sample: blood. Every receptor here comes from a boy aged 5-17 years in good health.

The sample holds a few counts of this clonotype. This chain joins TRBV24-1 and TRBJ1-2; 7 nucleotides align to TRBD1. Germline trimming cut 6 bases from V and 8 bases from J; bases unmatched to any gene: 14. Germline-derived CDR1 and CDR2 are KGHDR and SFDVKD. The CDR3 runs 15 residues. CDR3 protein: CATSSRQGPTRGYTF. The CDR3 nucleotides read TGTGCCACCAGTAGCCGACAGGGCCCTACAAGGGGCTACACCTTC.

This clonotype occurred a few times. The chain is built from TRBV5-1 and TRBJ2-5; 9 nucleotides agree with TRBD1. The better agreement between TRBJ2-7 and the DNA end casts doubt on the J call. The CDR3 contains 14 residues. The germline V gene has CDR1 SGHRS and CDR2 YFSETQ. The DNA of the CDR3 is TGCGCCAGCAGCTTGGAACAGGGGGCGATCGAGCAGTACTTC. Amino acids: CASSLEQGAIEQYF.

This clonotype was counted between two and nine times. CDR3 in amino acids: CSARGGGPETQYF. The DNA for the CDR3 is TGCAGTGCTAGAGGGGGGGGGCCGGAGACCCAGTACTTC. The chain employs TRBV20-1 and TRBJ2-5; TRBD2 is a possible D gene (7 bases). This CDR3 is built from 13 residues. V shed 1 base and J shed 5 bases, with 11 bases lying between them. From germline, CDR1 is DFQATT and CDR2 SNEGSKA (reference sequence).

The rearrangement links TRBV6-5 to TRBJ2-7; TRBD1 matches 8 bases. The germline gives CDR1 MNHEY, CDR2 SVGAGI. The CDR3 contains 11 residues. V trimming: 0 bases; J trimming: 13 bases; junction bases outside the gene matches: 2. This chain's CDR3 is CASSYSGQVYF. As DNA, the CDR3 is TGTGCCAGCAGTTACTCGGGACAGGTCTACTTC.

The chain couples TRBV29-1 to TRBJ2-3; D remains unclear. Trimming left V 6 bases short and J 0 bases short, with 10 bases between. Germline lookup yields CDR1 SQVTM and CDR2 ANQGSEA. The CDR3 consists of 13 residues. In DNA, the CDR3 is TGCAGCGTGTTCAAGGGAAGCACAGATACGCAGTATTTT. Translated: CSVFKGSTDTQYF.

The rearrangement uses TRBV3-1 and TRBJ2-3; perhaps TRBD1 as D (5 bases). Trimming pared 1 base from V and 3 bases from J, leaving 11 bases between. This CDR3 has 15 residues. Germline V gene sequence: CDR1 LGHDT, CDR2 YNNKEL (reference sequence). CDR3 sequence: CASSQARGGTDTQYF. DNA of the CDR3: TGTGCCAGCAGCCAAGCAAGGGGCGGAACAGATACGCAGTATTTT.